A single T cell receptor beta chain is shown here with its context. What it binds is not known. TCRdb re-derived calls from the reads in MiXCR, one entry per CDR3 protein. The sample lists 900,000 to 950,000 distinct CDR3 sequences, roughly 31% occurring once. CDR3 size: 18 residues. The V gene's germline CDR1 is MNHEY and CDR2 SVGEGT. V was pared by 0 bases and J by 4 bases, with 10 bases of the junction left unmatched. The record originates from a study of T cell repertoires in cytomegalovirus infection. Turning to the study itself: Well-studied HLA-B-restricted CMV epitopes were used in the study alongside recently identified HLA-C-restricted ones. CMV infection together with matching HLA type was indicated by public TCR beta signatures.

Study results and limitations: Dominant in the ex vivo response were TCR beta clonotypes restricted by HLA-C and specific for CMV.

The material was cultured CD8+ T cells from PBMCs, obtained from culture after CMV antigen stimulation. This receptor was taken from a human donor in good health (CMV status not recorded). Some clones in this sample may be carry-over from other donors' samples. The chain combines TRBV6-2 or TRBV6-3 with TRBJ2-2; 8 bases align to TRBD1. The CDR3 nucleotides are TGTGCCAGCAGTTACTCGACAGGGGAGTCCCACCGCACCGGGGAGCTGTTTTTT. It is translated as CASSYSTGESHRTGELFF.